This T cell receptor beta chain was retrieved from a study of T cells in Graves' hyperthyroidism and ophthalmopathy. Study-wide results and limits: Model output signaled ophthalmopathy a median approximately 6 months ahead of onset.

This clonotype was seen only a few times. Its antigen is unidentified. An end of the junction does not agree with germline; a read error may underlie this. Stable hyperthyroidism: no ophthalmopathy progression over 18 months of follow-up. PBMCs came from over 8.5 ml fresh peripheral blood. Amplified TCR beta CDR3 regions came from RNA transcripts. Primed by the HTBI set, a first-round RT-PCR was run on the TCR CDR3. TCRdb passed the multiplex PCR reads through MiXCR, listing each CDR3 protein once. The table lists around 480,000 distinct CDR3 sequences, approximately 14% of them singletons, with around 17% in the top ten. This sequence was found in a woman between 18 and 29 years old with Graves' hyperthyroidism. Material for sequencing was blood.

The CDR3 region has the DNA TGTACCAGCAGCGCGACGGGGGGGAATTGGAATTCACCCCTCCACTTT. As protein: CTSSATGGNWNSPLHF. This chain joins TRBV5-5 and TRBJ1-6, with D perhaps TRBD1 (5 bases). CDR1 and CDR2 from the germline V gene are SGHKS and YYEKEE (reference sequence). There are 16 residues in the CDR3. The variable domain in full, with the rest retrieved from reference TRBV5-5 and TRBJ1-6, is DAGVTQSPTHLIKTRGQQVTLRCSPISGHKSVSWYQQVLGQGPQFIFQYYEKEERGRGNFPDRFSARQFPNYSSELNVNALLLGDSALYLCTSSATGGNWNSPLHFGNGTRLTVT.